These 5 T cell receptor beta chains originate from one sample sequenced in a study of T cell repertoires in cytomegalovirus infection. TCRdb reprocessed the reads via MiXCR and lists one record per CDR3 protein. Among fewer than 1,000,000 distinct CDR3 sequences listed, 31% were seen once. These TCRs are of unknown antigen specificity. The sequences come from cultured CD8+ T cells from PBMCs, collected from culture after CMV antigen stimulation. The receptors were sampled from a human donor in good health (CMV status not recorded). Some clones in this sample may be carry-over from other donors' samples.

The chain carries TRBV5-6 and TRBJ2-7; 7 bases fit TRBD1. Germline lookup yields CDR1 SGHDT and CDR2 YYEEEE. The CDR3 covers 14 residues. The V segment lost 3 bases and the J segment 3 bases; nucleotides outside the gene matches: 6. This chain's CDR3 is CASSSSRDSYEQYF. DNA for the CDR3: TGTGCCAGCAGCTCATCCCGGGACAGCTACGAGCAGTACTTC.

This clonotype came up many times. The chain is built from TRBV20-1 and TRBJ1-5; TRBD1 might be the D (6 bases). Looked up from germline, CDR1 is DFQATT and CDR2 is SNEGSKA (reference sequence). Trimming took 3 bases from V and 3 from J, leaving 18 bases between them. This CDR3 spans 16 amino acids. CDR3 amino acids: CSARRRAGAYNQPQHF. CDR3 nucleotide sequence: TGCAGTGCTAGGCGGAGGGCAGGGGCATACAATCAGCCCCAGCATTTT.

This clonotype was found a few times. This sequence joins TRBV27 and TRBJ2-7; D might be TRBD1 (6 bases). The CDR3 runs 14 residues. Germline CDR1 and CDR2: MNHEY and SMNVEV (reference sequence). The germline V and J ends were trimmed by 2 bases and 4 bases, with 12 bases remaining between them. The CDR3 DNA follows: TGTGCCAGCAGTTTAGACCGCCAGGGGTACGAGCAGTACTTC. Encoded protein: CASSLDRQGYEQYF.

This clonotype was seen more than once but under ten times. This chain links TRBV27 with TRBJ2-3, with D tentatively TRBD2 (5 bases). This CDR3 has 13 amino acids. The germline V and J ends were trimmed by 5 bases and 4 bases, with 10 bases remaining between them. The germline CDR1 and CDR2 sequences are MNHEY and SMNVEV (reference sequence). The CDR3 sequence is CASSNRGPDTQYF. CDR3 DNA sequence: TGTGCCAGCAGTAACCGAGGGCCAGATACGCAGTATTTT.

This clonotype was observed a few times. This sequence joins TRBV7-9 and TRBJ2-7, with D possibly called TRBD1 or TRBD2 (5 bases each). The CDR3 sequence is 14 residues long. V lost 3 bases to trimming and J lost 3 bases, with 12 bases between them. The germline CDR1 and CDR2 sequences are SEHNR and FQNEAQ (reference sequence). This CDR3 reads CASSLTAAGYEQYV. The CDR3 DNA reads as TGTGCCAGCAGCTTGACAGCGGCCGGCTACGAGCAGTACGTC.